This T cell receptor (beta chain) was profiled in a study of blood T cell repertoires in COVID-19. Using immunoSEQ multiplex PCR, the repertoire was profiled, and TCRdb retains in-frame clones only, with some absent. The table lists fewer than 30,000 clones, more than 60% of them singletons. The receptor comes from a woman in her 70s with active or convalescent COVID-19. Sequences were obtained from peripheral blood.

CDR3 coding DNA: TGCGCCAGCAGCCGGACAGGGTTTCCTCGAGATACGCAGTATTTT. Protein product: CASSRTGFPRDTQYF. The genes are TRBV4-3 and TRBJ2-3; TRBD1 matches at 8 bases. CDR1 and CDR2 from the germline V gene are LGHNA and YSLEER. The V and J ends lost 4 bases and 5 bases, in that order; junction bases with no gene match: 8. The length of the CDR3 is 15 residues.